This T cell receptor beta chain is from a study of blood T cell repertoires in COVID-19. Study-wide background: Donors in the United States, Italy and Spain gave samples during acute or convalescent COVID-19. Nucleic acid was either cDNA or gDNA, and it came from T cells, B-cell-depleted T cells, or PBMCs.

In the original processing: Quantification of nucleated cells was approximated via reference gene primer amplification. Profiling relied on immunoSEQ multiplex PCR, and the TCRdb table lists in-frame clones only, not all of them. That table is the source of V, J and clone size, and D and trimming were worked out from the DNA. This table has around 310,000 clones, 90% appearing once. Trimming at V came to 6 bases and at J to 6 bases, leaving 7 bases not matched to a gene. Germline lookup yields CDR1 MDHEN and CDR2 SYDVKM. The CDR3 extends over 14 amino acids. Seattle patients were enrolled during active infection and followed longitudinally.

This sequence joins TRBV28 and TRBJ1-4; 7 bases agree with TRBD1. This clonotype was sampled from a woman between 40 and 55 years old with COVID-19, enrolled during active disease. Specimen: peripheral blood. The CDR3 is CASRSETGYEKLFF. The DNA for the CDR3 is TGTGCCAGCAGATCGGAGACAGGGTATGAAAAACTGTTTTTT.